This paragraph reports one T cell receptor beta chain. This sample is drawn from a study of Ad26.COV2.S vaccination and SARS-CoV-2 variants. Across the study: Donor participated within the Ad26.COV2.S arm of the COV1001 trial.

The treatment: approximately 18 received Ad26.COV2.S at low or high dose, single or two shots; about 5 received placebo; per-sample allocation not given. Sampling happened 63 days after the first vaccine or placebo injection. The CDR3 has 17 amino acids. The germline V gene encodes CDR1 MDHEN and CDR2 SYDVKM. V was trimmed by 5 bases and J by 2 bases, leaving 19 bases between them. Method: immunoSEQ multiplex PCR; TCRdb's copy keeps in-frame clones and lacks some. The sample records over 450,000 clones, approximately 90% being singletons. The sample was peripheral blood, taken in a trial of Ad26.COV2.S vaccine versus placebo. The V and J genes are TRBV28 and TRBJ1-5, with no clear D. The sequence was collected from a person between 18 and 60 years old who received the Ad26.COV2.S COVID-19 vaccine or a placebo. CDR3 sequence (DNA): TGTGCCAGCAGTGACCCACCCCTCGGGATCGGCAATCAGCCCCAGCATTTT. Translating gives CASSDPPLGIGNQPQHF.